This T cell receptor (beta chain) appears in the sequencing data of a study of shared clonotypes between healthy human individuals. Whole-study context: For every donor, three CD4 naive, three CD4 memory, two CD8 naive and one CD8 memory plates were used. Notes on the study in general: Clonotype sharing among donors, it was expected, would be affected by sequencing depth. The study found approximately 5% of naive CD4 clonotypes shared across four donors. Exclusively blood specimens were collected; tissue repertoires likely differ.

With regard to this clone: Its antigen remains unknown.

The CDR3 consists of 15 residues. Trimming removed 3 bases at V and 0 bases at J, with 9 bases between. Germline assignment: CDR1 SNHLY and CDR2 FYNNEI. Profiling relied on immunoSEQ multiplex PCR, and the TCRdb table lists in-frame clones only, not all of them. The sample carries fewer than 1.6 million clones, approximately 98.5% recorded once. The rearrangement links TRBV2 to TRBJ2-1, with D perhaps TRBD1 (6 bases). This clonotype was obtained from a man aged 30 to 39 in good health. The sample taken for sequencing was naive CD4+ T cells sorted from blood. The subset: CD45RA+ positively selected. This CDR3 reads CASSEARGSYNEQFF. In DNA form, the CDR3 reads TGTGCCAGCAGTGAGGCCAGGGGCTCCTACAATGAGCAGTTCTTC.